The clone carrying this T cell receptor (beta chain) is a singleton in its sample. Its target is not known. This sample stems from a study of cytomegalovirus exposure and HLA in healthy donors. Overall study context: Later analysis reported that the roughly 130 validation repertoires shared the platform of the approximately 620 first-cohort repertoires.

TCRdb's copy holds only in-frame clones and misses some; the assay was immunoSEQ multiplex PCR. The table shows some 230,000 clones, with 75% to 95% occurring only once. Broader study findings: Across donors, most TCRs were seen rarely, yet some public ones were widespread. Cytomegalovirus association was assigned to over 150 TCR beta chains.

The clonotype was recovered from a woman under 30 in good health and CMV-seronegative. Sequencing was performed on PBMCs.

CDR3 sequence (DNA): TGTGCCAGCAGCTTGGGTCAGGGAAGAGACAATGAGCAGTTCTTC. Translating gives CASSLGQGRDNEQFF. The rearrangement uses TRBV11-3 and TRBJ2-1, with D maybe TRBD1 (5 bases). The CDR3 loop spans 15 amino acids. Germline V gene sequence: CDR1 SGHNT, CDR2 YENEEA. Trimming took off 3 bases at V and 5 bases at J, with 14 bases between the two ends.